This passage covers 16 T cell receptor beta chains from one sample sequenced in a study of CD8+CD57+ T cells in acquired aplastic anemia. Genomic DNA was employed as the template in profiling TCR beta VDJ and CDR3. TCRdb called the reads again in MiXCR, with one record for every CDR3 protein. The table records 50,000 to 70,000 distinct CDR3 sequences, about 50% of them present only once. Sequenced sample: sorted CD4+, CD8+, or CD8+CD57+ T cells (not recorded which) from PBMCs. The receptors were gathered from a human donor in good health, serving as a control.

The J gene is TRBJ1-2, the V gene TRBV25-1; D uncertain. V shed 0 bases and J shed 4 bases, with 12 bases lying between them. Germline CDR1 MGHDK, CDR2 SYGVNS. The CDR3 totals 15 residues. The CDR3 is CASSEYGWAGYGYTF. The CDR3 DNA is TGTGCCAGCAGTGAATATGGGTGGGCAGGCTATGGCTACACCTTC.

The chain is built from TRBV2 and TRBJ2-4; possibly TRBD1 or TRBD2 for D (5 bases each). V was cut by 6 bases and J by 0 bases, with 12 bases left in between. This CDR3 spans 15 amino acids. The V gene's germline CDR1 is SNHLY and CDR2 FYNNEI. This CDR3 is CASSSLGTAKNIQYF. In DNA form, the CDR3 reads TGTGCCAGCAGCTCATTGGGGACAGCCAAAAACATTCAGTACTTC.

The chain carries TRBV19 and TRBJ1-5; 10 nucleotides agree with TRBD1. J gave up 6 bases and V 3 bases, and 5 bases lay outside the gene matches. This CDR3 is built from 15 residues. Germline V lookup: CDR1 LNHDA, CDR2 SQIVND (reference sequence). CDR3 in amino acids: CASSIFGTGVQPQHF. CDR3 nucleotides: TGTGCCAGTAGTATTTTTGGGACAGGGGTTCAGCCCCAGCATTTT.

In DNA form, the CDR3 reads TGTGCCAGCAGTGAAGCGCTTGGAGGCTACACCTTC. It translates to CASSEALGGYTF. The chain is built from TRBV2 and TRBJ1-2; D unresolved. CDR1 is SNHLY, CDR2 FYNNEI, per germline. This CDR3 contains 12 residues. Trimming cost V 0 bases and J 8 bases, with 7 bases left between them.

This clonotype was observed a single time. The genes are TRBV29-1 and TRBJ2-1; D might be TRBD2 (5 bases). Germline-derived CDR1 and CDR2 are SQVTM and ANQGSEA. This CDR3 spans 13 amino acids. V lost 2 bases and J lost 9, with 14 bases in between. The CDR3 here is CSVELVRAGEQFF. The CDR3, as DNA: TGCAGCGTTGAATTGGTGCGGGCCGGTGAGCAGTTCTTC.

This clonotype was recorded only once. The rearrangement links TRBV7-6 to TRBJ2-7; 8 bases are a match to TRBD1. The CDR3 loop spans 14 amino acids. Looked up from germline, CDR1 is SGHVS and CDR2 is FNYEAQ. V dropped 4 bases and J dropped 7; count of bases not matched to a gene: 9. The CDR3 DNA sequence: TGTGCCAGCAGCTGGACAGGGCCGCAGAAGGAGCAGTACTTC. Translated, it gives CASSWTGPQKEQYF.

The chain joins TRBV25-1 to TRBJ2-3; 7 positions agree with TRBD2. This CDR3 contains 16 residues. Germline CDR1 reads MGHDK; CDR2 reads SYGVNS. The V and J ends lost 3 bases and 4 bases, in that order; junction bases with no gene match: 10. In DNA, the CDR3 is TGTGCCAGCAGTGATCCGGCGGGGGTTCGTCCAGATACGCAGTATTTT. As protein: CASSDPAGVRPDTQYF. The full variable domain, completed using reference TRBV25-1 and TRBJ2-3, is EADIYQTPRYLVIGTGKKITLECSQTMGHDKMYWYQQDPGMELHLIHYSYGVNSTEKGDLSSESTVSRIRTEHFPLTLESARPSHTSQYLCASSDPAGVRPDTQYFGPGTRLTVL.

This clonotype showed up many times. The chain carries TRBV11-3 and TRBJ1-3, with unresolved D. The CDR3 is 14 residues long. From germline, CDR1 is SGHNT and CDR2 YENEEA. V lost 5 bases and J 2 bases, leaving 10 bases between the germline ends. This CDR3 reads CASSPNHTGNTIYF. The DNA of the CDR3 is TGTGCCAGCAGCCCCAACCACACTGGAAACACCATATATTTT.

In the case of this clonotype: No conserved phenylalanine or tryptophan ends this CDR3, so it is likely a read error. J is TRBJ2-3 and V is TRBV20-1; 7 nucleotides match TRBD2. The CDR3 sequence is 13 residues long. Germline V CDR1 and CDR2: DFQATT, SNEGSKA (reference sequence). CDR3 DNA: TGCGGTGCCGGGGACTATTACACAGATACGCAGTATCTT. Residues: CGAGDYYTDTQYL.

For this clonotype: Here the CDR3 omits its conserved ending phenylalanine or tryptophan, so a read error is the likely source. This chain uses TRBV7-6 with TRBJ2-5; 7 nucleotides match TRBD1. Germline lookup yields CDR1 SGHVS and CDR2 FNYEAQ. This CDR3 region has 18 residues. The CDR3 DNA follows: TGTGCCGGCAGCTCAAGACCGGGACAGAATACCTGGGGGGAGACCCAGTACCTC. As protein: CAGSSRPGQNTWGETQYL.

CDR3 in amino acids: CASSEDSQETQHF. The CDR3 region has the DNA TGTGCCAGCAGTGAGGACAGTCAAGAGACCCAGCATTTT. This chain connects TRBV2 to TRBJ1-5; perhaps TRBD1 as D (6 bases). V was trimmed by 3 bases and J by 11 bases, leaving 14 bases between them. Germline V gene data show CDR1 as SNHLY and CDR2 as FYNNEI. The CDR3 contains 13 residues. Variable domain in full (rest from reference TRBV2 and TRBJ1-5): EPEVTQTPSHQVTQMGQEVILRCVPISNHLYFYWYRQILGQKVEFLVSFYNNEISEKSEIFDDQFSVERPDGSNFTLKIRSTKLEDSAMYFCASSEDSQETQHFGDGTRLSIL.

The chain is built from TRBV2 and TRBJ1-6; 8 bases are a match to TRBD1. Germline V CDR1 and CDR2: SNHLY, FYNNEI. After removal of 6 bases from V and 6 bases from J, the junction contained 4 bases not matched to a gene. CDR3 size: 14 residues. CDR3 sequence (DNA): TGTGCCAGCAGCCGACAGGGGCCTAATTCACCCCTCCACTTT. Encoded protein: CASSRQGPNSPLHF.

CDR3 residues: CASSAFLDNEQFF. CDR3 nucleotides: TGTGCCAGCAGTGCCTTTCTTGACAATGAGCAGTTCTTC. The J gene is TRBJ2-1, the V gene TRBV2; no clear D. Trimming shortened V by 4 bases and J by 5 bases, and 9 bases separated the two germline ends. Germline V CDR1 and CDR2: SNHLY, FYNNEI. This CDR3 spans 13 amino acids.

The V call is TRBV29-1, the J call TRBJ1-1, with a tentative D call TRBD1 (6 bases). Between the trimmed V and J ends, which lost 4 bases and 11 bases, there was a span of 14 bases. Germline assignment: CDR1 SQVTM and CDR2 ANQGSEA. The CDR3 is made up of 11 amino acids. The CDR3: CSVAEGGYAFF. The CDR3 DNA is TGCAGCGTTGCGGAAGGGGGGTATGCTTTCTTT.

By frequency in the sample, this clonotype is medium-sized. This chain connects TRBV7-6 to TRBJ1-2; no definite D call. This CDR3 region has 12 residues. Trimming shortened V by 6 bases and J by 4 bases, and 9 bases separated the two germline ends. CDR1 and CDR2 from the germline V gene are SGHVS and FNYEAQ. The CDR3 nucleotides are TGTGCCAGCAGTGGTGTGGGCTATGGCTACACCTTC. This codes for CASSGVGYGYTF.

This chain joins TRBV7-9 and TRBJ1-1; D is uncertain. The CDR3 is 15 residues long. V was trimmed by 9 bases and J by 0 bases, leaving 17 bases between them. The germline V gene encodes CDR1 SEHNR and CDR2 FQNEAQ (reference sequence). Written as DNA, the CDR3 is TGTGCCAGTAGAAACAGCCGGCCCATGAACACTGAAGCTTTCTTT. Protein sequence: CASRNSRPMNTEAFF.